These T cell receptor beta chains were read from a single sample in a study of shared clonotypes between healthy human individuals. The assay was immunoSEQ multiplex PCR, and TCRdb's table has in-frame clones only and misses some. The sample holds 950,000 to 1,100,000 clones, about 80% seen once. Sequencing was carried out using memory CD4+ T cells sorted from blood. The receptors derive from a man between 18 and 35 years old in good health. Each CDR3 is given with its conserved first and last residue. The order of the fields is clone size, J gene, V gene, D gene, CDR3 DNA, CDR3 protein. A D gene is named only where the DNA matches it firmly. Clone size is not always given. Where it is, it says once, few, many or a class for expanded clones.

clone size: -
J gene: TRBJ2-1
V gene: TRBV11-2
D gene: -
CDR3 DNA: TGTGCCAGCAGCTTATCACAGGGAATAGGGGAGCAGTTCTTC
CDR3 protein: CASSLSQGIGEQFF

clone size: once
J gene: TRBJ2-1
V gene: TRBV5-1
D gene: -
CDR3 DNA: TGCGCCAGCAGCTTGGAGGCGGGGTATTTCCCCAATGAGCAGTTCTTC
CDR3 protein: CASSLEAGYFPNEQFF

clone size: -
J gene: TRBJ2-2
V gene: TRBV5-4
D gene: -
CDR3 DNA: TGTGCCAGCAGCTTGCCGTCCCCGAACACCGGGGAGCTGTTTTTT
CDR3 protein: CASSLPSPNTGELFF

clone size: -
J gene: TRBJ1-5
V gene: TRBV2
D gene: -
CDR3 DNA: TGTGCCAGCAGTAGGATTCCTTATCAGCCCCAGCATTTT
CDR3 protein: CASSRIPYQPQHF

clone size: -
J gene: TRBJ1-1
V gene: TRBV10-3
D gene: -
CDR3 DNA: TGTGCCATCAGTGAGTACGCGTACACTGAAGCTTTCTTT
CDR3 protein: CAISEYAYTEAFF

clone size: -
J gene: TRBJ2-2
V gene: TRBV19
D gene: TRBD1
CDR3 DNA: TGTGCCAGTATGCCGGGACAGGGGGCCGGGGAGCTGTTTTTT
CDR3 protein: CASMPGQGAGELFF

clone size: -
J gene: TRBJ1-1
V gene: TRBV7-6
D gene: -
CDR3 DNA: TGTGCCAGCAGCTTGATGAGTAACACTGAAGCTTTCTTT
CDR3 protein: CASSLMSNTEAFF

clone size: once
J gene: TRBJ1-2
V gene: TRBV11-2
D gene: -
CDR3 DNA: TGTGCCAGCAGCGTCCGGGACACTACGGGCTACACCTTC
CDR3 protein: CASSVRDTTGYTF

clone size: -
J gene: TRBJ1-5
V gene: TRBV6-1
D gene: -
CDR3 DNA: TGTGCCAGCAGTAACTTAGGTCCCCAGCATTTT
CDR3 protein: CASSNLGPQHF

clone size: -
J gene: TRBJ1-1
V gene: TRBV7-2
D gene: -
CDR3 DNA: TGTGCCAGCAGTCCAGCTGGGTTTGTTCGGACTGAAGCTTTCTTT
CDR3 protein: CASSPAGFVRTEAFF

clone size: -
J gene: TRBJ2-1
V gene: TRBV28
D gene: -
CDR3 DNA: TGTGCCAGCCGGTTAGCCGGGAACCACAATGAGCAGTTCTTC
CDR3 protein: CASRLAGNHNEQFF

clone size: -
J gene: TRBJ1-1
V gene: TRBV2
D gene: TRBD1
CDR3 DNA: TGTGCCAGTCCCCAGGACAGGTTTAGTCCTGAGGCTTTCTTT
CDR3 protein: CASPQDRFSPEAFF

clone size: once
J gene: TRBJ1-3
V gene: TRBV4-1
D gene: -
CDR3 DNA: TGCGCCAGCAGCCAAGTTGGAAGCTCTGGAAACACCATATATTTT
CDR3 protein: CASSQVGSSGNTIYF

clone size: few
J gene: TRBJ1-1
V gene: TRBV11-2
D gene: TRBD1
CDR3 DNA: TGTGCCAGCAGCTCCCGGACAGGGAACACTGAAGCTTTCTTT
CDR3 protein: CASSSRTGNTEAFF

clone size: once
J gene: TRBJ1-4
V gene: TRBV5-1
D gene: -
CDR3 DNA: TGCGCCAGCAGCTTGAACATTGGCACTGTGAATGAAAAACTGTTTTTT
CDR3 protein: CASSLNIGTVNEKLFF

clone size: -
J gene: TRBJ2-1
V gene: TRBV30
D gene: -
CDR3 DNA: TGTGCCTGGAGTGTACGTGGCGGGACCTACAATGAGCAGTTCTTC
CDR3 protein: CAWSVRGGTYNEQFF

clone size: -
J gene: TRBJ1-1
V gene: TRBV6-5
D gene: TRBD1
CDR3 DNA: TGTGCCAGCAGCCGTGGACAGGGAGGTGCTGAAGCTTTCTTT
CDR3 protein: CASSRGQGGAEAFF

clone size: -
J gene: TRBJ2-7
V gene: TRBV5-1
D gene: TRBD2
CDR3 DNA: TGCGCCAGCAGCTTGGTGGGTAGCGGGGGTGGCCACGAGCAGTACTTC
CDR3 protein: CASSLVGSGGGHEQYF

clone size: -
J gene: TRBJ1-5
V gene: TRBV4-3
D gene: TRBD1
CDR3 DNA: TGCGCCAGCAGCCAAGCAGGGGGTCAGCCCCAGCATTTT
CDR3 protein: CASSQAGGQPQHF

clone size: -
J gene: TRBJ2-7
V gene: TRBV19
D gene: -
CDR3 DNA: TGTGCCAGTAGTATTTCTGCGGGTTCCTACGAGCAGTACTTC
CDR3 protein: CASSISAGSYEQYF

clone size: -
J gene: TRBJ1-2
V gene: TRBV5-6
D gene: TRBD1
CDR3 DNA: TGTGCCAGCAGCATCGGACAGGGTGGCTACACCTTC
CDR3 protein: CASSIGQGGYTF

clone size: -
J gene: TRBJ1-2
V gene: TRBV7-9
D gene: -
CDR3 DNA: TGTGCCAGCAGCCCACCCCGACAGAGAGATGGCTACACCTTC
CDR3 protein: CASSPPRQRDGYTF

clone size: few
J gene: TRBJ1-6
V gene: TRBV6-6
D gene: -
CDR3 DNA: TGTGCCAGCAGTTCCCACGGGGGGGATCTTCCCCTCCACTTT
CDR3 protein: CASSSHGGDLPLHF

clone size: few
J gene: TRBJ2-7
V gene: TRBV6-1
D gene: TRBD2
CDR3 DNA: TGTGCCAGCGCCGAAGGGACTAAAATCCACGAGCAGTACTTC
CDR3 protein: CASAEGTKIHEQYF

clone size: -
J gene: TRBJ2-1
V gene: TRBV10-3
D gene: -
CDR3 DNA: TGTGCCATCGGAGGACTTACTTCTGAGCAGTTCTTC
CDR3 protein: CAIGGLTSEQFF

clone size: -
J gene: TRBJ1-2
V gene: TRBV6-5
D gene: -
CDR3 DNA: TGTGCCAGCAGTCCCCGACAGGATAGGAGCTATGGCTACACCTTC
CDR3 protein: CASSPRQDRSYGYTF

clone size: -
J gene: TRBJ2-5
V gene: TRBV28
D gene: TRBD2
CDR3 DNA: TGTGCCAGCAGAGCCGGGACTAGCGGGGGACAAGAGACCCAGTACTTC
CDR3 protein: CASRAGTSGGQETQYF

clone size: -
J gene: TRBJ2-7
V gene: TRBV30
D gene: -
CDR3 DNA: TGTGCCTGGAGTGTATCCGGTACTAAGTACGAGCAGTACTTC
CDR3 protein: CAWSVSGTKYEQYF

clone size: -
J gene: TRBJ2-7
V gene: TRBV7-2
D gene: -
CDR3 DNA: TGTGCCAGCAGCTGGACAGTAGAGGCCTACGAGCAGTACTTC
CDR3 protein: CASSWTVEAYEQYF

clone size: -
J gene: TRBJ1-2
V gene: TRBV11-2
D gene: -
CDR3 DNA: TGTGCCAGCAGCTTAGGTTTCGTGACCGGCTACACCTTC
CDR3 protein: CASSLGFVTGYTF

clone size: -
J gene: TRBJ2-1
V gene: TRBV5-4
D gene: TRBD1
CDR3 DNA: TGTGCCAGCACCCCGGGACAGGGGTACAATGAGCAGTTCTTC
CDR3 protein: CASTPGQGYNEQFF

clone size: once
J gene: TRBJ2-5
V gene: TRBV7-2
D gene: TRBD2
CDR3 DNA: TGTGCCAGCAGCTTAGCGCCATCTAGCGGGAGGCGGGGAGAGACCCAGTACTTC
CDR3 protein: CASSLAPSSGRRGETQYF

clone size: few
J gene: TRBJ1-1
V gene: TRBV7-8
D gene: -
CDR3 DNA: TGTGCCAGCAGCTTAGGGGGACTCGGGATCACTGAAGCTTTCTTT
CDR3 protein: CASSLGGLGITEAFF

clone size: few
J gene: TRBJ1-1
V gene: TRBV10-3
D gene: TRBD1
CDR3 DNA: TGTGCCATCACGGACAGGGGAGGCACTGAAGCTTTCTTT
CDR3 protein: CAITDRGGTEAFF

clone size: few
J gene: TRBJ2-6
V gene: TRBV28
D gene: -
CDR3 DNA: TGTGCCAGCAGTACAGGGATTAGCTCTGGGGCCAACGTCCTGACTTTC
CDR3 protein: CASSTGISSGANVLTF

clone size: -
J gene: TRBJ1-6
V gene: TRBV7-2
D gene: -
CDR3 DNA: TGTGCCAGCAGCTTAGGGTTGGTCAATTCACCCCTCCACTTT
CDR3 protein: CASSLGLVNSPLHF

clone size: -
J gene: TRBJ1-5
V gene: TRBV10-1
D gene: -
CDR3 DNA: TGCGCCAGCAGTTTGAATAGCAATCAGCCCCAGCATTTT
CDR3 protein: CASSLNSNQPQHF

clone size: -
J gene: TRBJ1-6
V gene: TRBV19
D gene: TRBD1
CDR3 DNA: TGTGCCAGTAGGGAGACAGGGAGCTCCTATAATTCACCCCTCCACTTT
CDR3 protein: CASRETGSSYNSPLHF

clone size: once
J gene: TRBJ2-5
V gene: TRBV9
D gene: TRBD2
CDR3 DNA: TGTGCCAGCAGCGTAGCTGGGGGGAGGGAGGAGACCCAGTACTTC
CDR3 protein: CASSVAGGREETQYF

clone size: -
J gene: TRBJ1-5
V gene: TRBV28
D gene: -
CDR3 DNA: TGTGCCAGCAGTCGTAGCAATCAGCCCCAGCATTTT
CDR3 protein: CASSRSNQPQHF

clone size: few
J gene: TRBJ2-4
V gene: TRBV4-2
D gene: TRBD2
CDR3 DNA: TGTGCCAGCAGCCAGGGACTAGCGGGCCCGGGAAACATTCAGTACTTC
CDR3 protein: CASSQGLAGPGNIQYF

clone size: -
J gene: TRBJ2-2
V gene: TRBV30
D gene: TRBD2
CDR3 DNA: TGTGCCTGGACCGGACTAGCTTTCACCGGGGAGCTGTTTTTT
CDR3 protein: CAWTGLAFTGELFF

clone size: -
J gene: TRBJ2-2
V gene: TRBV2
D gene: -
CDR3 DNA: TGTGCCAGCTCTTGGGCTGTTGTTGACGGGGAGCTGTTTTTT
CDR3 protein: CASSWAVVDGELFF

clone size: -
J gene: TRBJ1-4
V gene: TRBV19
D gene: TRBD1
CDR3 DNA: TGTGCCAGTAGCCCACCGGACAGGGGAGCGGAAAAACTGTTTTTT
CDR3 protein: CASSPPDRGAEKLFF

clone size: -
J gene: TRBJ1-2
V gene: TRBV5-1
D gene: TRBD1
CDR3 DNA: TGCGCCAGCAGCCTGAGACAGGGGGCGAGCTACACCTTC
CDR3 protein: CASSLRQGASYTF

clone size: many
J gene: TRBJ1-3
V gene: TRBV9
D gene: -
CDR3 DNA: TGTGCCAGCAGCCCATCGACAGGAGTTGCCGGAAACACCATATATTTT
CDR3 protein: CASSPSTGVAGNTIYF

clone size: -
J gene: TRBJ1-1
V gene: TRBV6-1
D gene: -
CDR3 DNA: TGTGCCAGCAGGTCGGGGGGGACGAACACTGAAGCTTTCTTT
CDR3 protein: CASRSGGTNTEAFF

clone size: -
J gene: TRBJ2-7
V gene: TRBV7-9
D gene: -
CDR3 DNA: TGTGCCAGCAGCTTGCCGGTCGGGGGCGGGAACGAGCAGTACTTC
CDR3 protein: CASSLPVGGGNEQYF

clone size: -
J gene: TRBJ1-5
V gene: TRBV6-5
D gene: TRBD1
CDR3 DNA: TGTGCCAGCCGCAGACAGGGAAATAGCAATCAGCCCCAGCATTTT
CDR3 protein: CASRRQGNSNQPQHF

clone size: few
J gene: TRBJ1-6
V gene: TRBV14
D gene: -
CDR3 DNA: TGTGCCAGCAGCCAACTCGGACCGAGTTCACCCCTCCACTTT
CDR3 protein: CASSQLGPSSPLHF

clone size: -
J gene: TRBJ2-1
V gene: TRBV5-1
D gene: TRBD2
CDR3 DNA: TGCGCCAGCAGCGGCTACAGCGGGATTTACAATGAGCAGTTCTTC
CDR3 protein: CASSGYSGIYNEQFF

clone size: -
J gene: TRBJ2-1
V gene: TRBV2
D gene: TRBD2
CDR3 DNA: TGTGCCAGCAGTGGACTAGCGGAAAACAATGAGCAGTTCTTC
CDR3 protein: CASSGLAENNEQFF

clone size: -
J gene: TRBJ1-6
V gene: TRBV9
D gene: -
CDR3 DNA: TGTGCCAGCAGCGCAACGGTTGGTAATTCACCCCTCCACTTT
CDR3 protein: CASSATVGNSPLHF

clone size: -
J gene: TRBJ2-5
V gene: TRBV5-8
D gene: -
CDR3 DNA: TGTGCCAGCCGCCCCGGGCGGGGGCCGGCAGAGACCCAGTACTTC
CDR3 protein: CASRPGRGPAETQYF

clone size: -
J gene: TRBJ1-2
V gene: TRBV11-2
D gene: -
CDR3 DNA: TGTGCCAGCCGCGACAGCAGGGGCATATATGGCTACACCTTC
CDR3 protein: CASRDSRGIYGYTF

clone size: -
J gene: TRBJ2-2
V gene: TRBV5-1
D gene: TRBD2
CDR3 DNA: TGCGCCAGCAGCTTGGAAGGGACTAGCGGCACCGGGGAGCTGTTTTTT
CDR3 protein: CASSLEGTSGTGELFF

clone size: -
J gene: TRBJ2-2
V gene: TRBV18
D gene: -
CDR3 DNA: TGTGCCAGCTCACCTCGAGCGGGCTCGAACACCGGGGAGCTGTTTTTT
CDR3 protein: CASSPRAGSNTGELFF

clone size: -
J gene: TRBJ2-5
V gene: TRBV14
D gene: -
CDR3 DNA: TGTGCCAGTAGCAGATTTTCGGGACAAATTGAAGAGACCCAGTACTTC
CDR3 protein: CASSRFSGQIEETQYF

clone size: -
J gene: TRBJ2-7
V gene: TRBV5-1
D gene: TRBD2
CDR3 DNA: TGCGCCAGCAGCCCGGAAGCTTATGGCGGGGGGACCTACGAGCAGTACTTC
CDR3 protein: CASSPEAYGGGTYEQYF

clone size: -
J gene: TRBJ2-7
V gene: TRBV5-8
D gene: -
CDR3 DNA: TGTGCCAGCAGCCGCGGATACGAGCAGTACTTC
CDR3 protein: CASSRGYEQYF